The 17 T cell receptor beta chains below come from one sample, sequenced in a study of cytomegalovirus exposure and HLA in healthy donors. Method: immunoSEQ multiplex PCR; TCRdb's copy keeps in-frame clones and lacks some. Of tens of thousands of clones in the sample, roughly 90% were seen once. The sequencing input was PBMCs. All receptors derive from a woman between 18 and 30 years old in good health and CMV-seronegative.

This chain joins TRBV12-5 and TRBJ1-5, with D hard to call. Germline V CDR1 and CDR2: LGHNT, FRNRAP. V was cut by 5 bases and J by 2 bases, with 16 bases left in between. There are 16 residues in the CDR3. The CDR3 protein is CASGRSWASGNQPQHF. The CDR3 nucleotides are TGTGCTAGTGGTCGTTCATGGGCGTCGGGCAATCAGCCCCAGCATTTT. The full variable domain, with the rest looked up from reference TRBV12-5 and TRBJ1-5, is DARVTQTPRHKVTEMGQEVTMRCQPILGHNTVFWYRQTMMQGLELLAYFRNRAPLDDSGMPKDRFSAEMPDATLATLKIQPSEPRDSAVYFCASGRSWASGNQPQHFGDGTRLSIL.

The table lists this clone with a few counts. The V call is TRBV28, the J call TRBJ1-2; TRBD1 matches at 10 bases. The CDR3 contains 17 residues. The ends lost 6 bases at V and 4 bases at J; junction bases unmatched: 14. Germline V lookup: CDR1 MDHEN, CDR2 SYDVKM. The CDR3 reads CASRQFSRDRGPYGYTF. The DNA for the CDR3 is TGTGCCAGCAGGCAATTCTCCCGGGACAGGGGTCCCTATGGCTACACCTTC.

The V call is TRBV5-1, the J call TRBJ1-6; the D is unclear. The CDR3 sequence is 13 residues long. V was pared by 2 bases and J by 7 bases, with 7 bases between. Germline V gene data show CDR1 as SGHRS and CDR2 as YFSETQ. The CDR3 reads CASSLLENSPLHF. As DNA, the CDR3 is TGCGCCAGCAGCTTACTAGAAAATTCACCCCTCCACTTT.

The V gene is TRBV19, the J gene TRBJ1-1; D is undetermined. The germline gives CDR1 LNHDA, CDR2 SQIVND (reference sequence). Trimming removed 5 bases at V and 4 bases at J, with 14 bases between. The CDR3 consists of 14 residues. Written as DNA, the CDR3 is TGTGCCAGTAGTGTCCAGGTCTCTGGCACTGAAGCTTTCTTT. As protein: CASSVQVSGTEAFF.

V gene TRBV4-1 combines with J gene TRBJ1-4; possible D gene TRBD1, 6 bases. Germline V gives CDR1 MGHRA, CDR2 YSYEKL. V was clipped by 4 bases and J by 5 bases, with 17 bases between them. CDR3 size: 16 residues. The CDR3 region has the DNA TGCGCCAGCAGCCCCCATCCGACAGGTTTAAATGAAAAACTGTTTTTT. Amino acid sequence: CASSPHPTGLNEKLFF.

This clone was observed once. The V and J genes are TRBV7-9 and TRBJ2-5, with D possibly TRBD2 on 5 matching bases. CDR1 and CDR2 from the germline V gene are SEHNR and FQNEAQ (reference sequence). V was shortened by 3 bases and J by 5 bases, with 16 bases between the two germline ends. The CDR3 loop spans 15 amino acids. The CDR3 bases are TGTGCCAGCAGCTTCCCGATGGAGGTCTACGAGACCCAGTACTTC. Translated, it gives CASSFPMEVYETQYF.

V gene TRBV5-1 combines with J gene TRBJ2-1; 7 bases agree with TRBD2. V gave up 0 bases and J gave up 0 bases; unmatched junction bases: 9. Germline assignment: CDR1 SGHRS and CDR2 YFSETQ. The CDR3 has 18 amino acids. The CDR3 nucleotides read TGCGCCAGCAGCTTGGGGCTAGCGGTGATTAGCTCCTACAATGAGCAGTTCTTC. This gives the protein CASSLGLAVISSYNEQFF.

The chain joins TRBV6-6 to TRBJ2-2, with TRBD2 as a possible D gene (5 bases). The CDR3 has 15 amino acids. The V end was cut by 6 bases, the J end by 1 base, with 12 bases between. CDR1 and CDR2 (germline): MNHNY, SVGAGI (reference sequence). The CDR3 DNA reads TGTGCCAGCAGATACGGAGGCCTGAACACCGGGGAGCTGTTTTTT. Translating gives CASRYGGLNTGELFF.

In its sample, this clone was seen once. V is TRBV19 and J is TRBJ2-1; 8 positions agree with TRBD2. V dropped 4 bases and J dropped 9; count of bases not matched to a gene: 8. The CDR3 has 14 residues. Germline loops: CDR1 LNHDA, CDR2 SQIVND (reference sequence). The CDR3 loop is CASSTQAGVFEQFF. DNA of the CDR3: TGTGCCAGTAGTACTCAAGCGGGAGTATTTGAGCAGTTCTTC.

The V call is TRBV15, the J call TRBJ2-7; a weak D match, TRBD2 (5 bases). Germline V gives CDR1 LNHNV, CDR2 YYDKDF (reference sequence). V shed 1 base and J shed 0 bases, with 7 bases lying between them. The CDR3 length is 14 residues. CDR3 nucleotides: TGTGCCACCAGCAGAGCGGGATCCTCCTACGAGCAGTACTTC. This codes for CATSRAGSSYEQYF.

In regard to this clone: Relative to the germline gene, one junction end is altered; a read error may explain this. The rearrangement links TRBV6-1 to TRBJ2-2, with 9 bases identical to TRBD1. This CDR3 comprises 14 residues. Germline values: CDR1 MNHNS, CDR2 SASEGT. Here the CDR3 reads CASGDRANIGELFF. DNA for the CDR3: TGTGCCAGCGGGGACAGGGCGAACATCGGGGAGCTGTTTTTT.

V gene TRBV28 combines with J gene TRBJ1-4; D might be TRBD1 (6 bases). Looked up from germline, CDR1 is MDHEN and CDR2 is SYDVKM. V gave up 2 bases and J gave up 7 bases, with 8 bases separating them. This CDR3 contains 13 residues. The DNA of the CDR3 is TGTGCCAGCAGTTTAGACAGGTCTGAAAAACTGTTTTTT. This encodes CASSLDRSEKLFF.

CDR3 residues: CASGGARGHEQFF. The CDR3 nucleotides read TGCGCCAGCGGAGGGGCGAGGGGTCATGAGCAGTTCTTC. The J gene is TRBJ2-1, the V gene TRBV10-1; TRBD2 might be the D (6 bases). V lost 8 bases and J 8 bases, leaving 16 bases between the germline ends. The germline CDR1 and CDR2 sequences are WNHNN and SYGVQD (reference sequence). This CDR3 contains 13 residues.

The chain carries TRBV30 and TRBJ2-2, with D unclear. The CDR3 has 13 residues. Trimming removed 3 bases at V and 7 bases at J, with 12 bases between. CDR1 and CDR2 from the germline V gene are GTSNPN and SVGIG (reference sequence). CDR3 amino acids: CAWSERRGGELFF. CDR3 DNA: TGTGCCTGGAGCGAAAGACGAGGCGGGGAGCTGTTTTTT.

This rearrangement joins TRBV6-6 to TRBJ2-7; a weak D match, TRBD2 (6 bases). CDR3 size: 14 residues. Trimming removed 0 bases at V and 2 bases at J, with 8 bases between. CDR1 and CDR2 from the germline V gene are MNHNY and SVGAGI (reference sequence). CDR3 amino acids: CASSYSRETYEQYF. DNA for the CDR3: TGTGCCAGCAGTTACTCGCGGGAAACCTACGAGCAGTACTTC.

This chain links TRBV10-3 with TRBJ2-3, with 8 bases that match TRBD1. Losses at the gene ends were 0 bases for V and 2 bases for J; bases not matched to a gene: 4. The germline V gene encodes CDR1 ENHRY and CDR2 SYGVKD. There are 16 residues in the CDR3. CDR3 sequence: CAISESQGADTDTQYF. The CDR3 DNA reads TGTGCCATCAGTGAGTCTCAGGGGGCTGACACAGATACGCAGTATTTT.

The J gene is TRBJ2-6, the V gene TRBV5-5, with 7 bases that match TRBD1. Germline V gene sequence: CDR1 SGHKS, CDR2 YYEKEE (reference sequence). The trim removed 4 bases at V and 2 bases at J, leaving 9 bases unmatched. The CDR3 length is 17 residues. The CDR3 DNA reads TGTGCCAGCAGCCAAGACAGGGTTTCCCCTGGGGCCAACGTCCTGACTTTC. Encoded protein: CASSQDRVSPGANVLTF.